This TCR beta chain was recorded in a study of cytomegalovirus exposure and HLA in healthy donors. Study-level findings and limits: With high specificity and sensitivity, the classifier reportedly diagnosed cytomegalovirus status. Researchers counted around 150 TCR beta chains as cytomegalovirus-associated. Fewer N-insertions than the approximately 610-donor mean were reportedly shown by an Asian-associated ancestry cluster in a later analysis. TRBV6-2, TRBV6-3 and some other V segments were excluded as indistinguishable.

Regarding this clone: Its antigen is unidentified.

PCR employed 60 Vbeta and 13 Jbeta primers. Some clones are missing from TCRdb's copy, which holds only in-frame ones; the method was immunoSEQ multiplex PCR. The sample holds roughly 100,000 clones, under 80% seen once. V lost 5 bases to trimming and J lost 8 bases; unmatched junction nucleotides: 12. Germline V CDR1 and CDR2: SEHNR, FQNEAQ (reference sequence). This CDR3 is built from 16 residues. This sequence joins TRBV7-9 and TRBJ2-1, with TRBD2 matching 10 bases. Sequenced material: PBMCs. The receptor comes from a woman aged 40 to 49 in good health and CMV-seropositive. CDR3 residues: CASSGQREGHRDEQFF. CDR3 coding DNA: TGTGCCAGCAGCGGTCAGCGGGAGGGGCACAGGGATGAGCAGTTCTTC. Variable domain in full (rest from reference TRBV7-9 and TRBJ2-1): DTGVSQNPRHKITKRGQNVTFRCDPISEHNRLYWYRQTLGQGPEFLTYFQNEAQLEKSRLLSDRFSAERPKGSFSTLEIQRTEQGDSAMYLCASSGQREGHRDEQFFGPGTRLTVL.